The next 25 T cell receptor beta chains were all read from a single sample in a study of cytomegalovirus exposure and HLA in healthy donors (dated by TCRdb to 2016 to 2017). Library generation was performed with the immunoSEQ multiplex PCR assay. In its TCRdb copy, this immuneACCESS table keeps in-frame sequences only and misses some clones. Where compared with another copy, unresolved V genes explain less than half of these, and the others have no known cause. This sample comprises around 49,000 clones, around 91% of them detected only once. The ten largest clones take up under 1.5% of the sample. The sequenced sample consisted of PBMCs. The receptors were sampled from a man younger than 35 in good health and CMV-seronegative.

The rearrangement links TRBV30 to TRBJ1-5, with a weak D call TRBD1 (6 bases). The germline V and J ends were trimmed by 4 bases and 5 bases, with 24 bases remaining between them. The CDR3 is 17 amino acids. The germline V gene has CDR1 GTSNPN and CDR2 SVGIG (reference sequence). CDR3 nucleotide sequence: TGTGCCTGGAACCCGGGACCAGGGGTAGGAGTCGATCAGCCCCAGCATTTT. Its translation is CAWNPGPGVGVDQPQHF.

This chain joins TRBV7-2 and TRBJ2-1; 8 bases map to TRBD1. Germline lookup yields CDR1 SGHTA and CDR2 FQGNSA. Unmatched junction bases numbered 5, after V lost 1 base and J lost 6 bases. The CDR3 consists of 15 residues. CDR3 region: CASSLVGQGINEQFF. CDR3 coding DNA: TGTGCCAGCAGCTTAGTCGGACAGGGTATCAATGAGCAGTTCTTC.

The chain combines TRBV10-3 with TRBJ2-2; 13 positions match TRBD2. The CDR3 extends over 15 amino acids. V shed 7 bases, J shed 7 bases, and the junction held 6 bases outside the gene matches. Germline CDR1 and CDR2: ENHRY and SYGVKD. In DNA, the CDR3 is TGTGCCATCAAACTAGCGGGAGGGCGAGGCGGGGAGCTGTTTTTT. Translated, it gives CAIKLAGGRGGELFF.

This clone was counted a single time. J is TRBJ2-1 and V is TRBV12-5; D remains unclear. CDR1 and CDR2 (germline): LGHNT, FRNRAP. V gave up 6 bases and J gave up 7 bases, with 10 bases separating them. The CDR3 is 12 amino acids. The DNA of the CDR3 is TGTGCTAGTGGGACGGGTGGGAATGAGCAGTTCTTC. Translated: CASGTGGNEQFF.

The V call is TRBV5-1, the J call TRBJ2-3, with D hard to call. Germline lookup yields CDR1 SGHRS and CDR2 YFSETQ. V was cut by 4 bases and J by 2 bases, with 8 bases left in between. This CDR3 comprises 13 residues. The CDR3 coding sequence is TGCGCCAGCAGCGGCCTCAACACAGATACGCAGTATTTT. It translates to CASSGLNTDTQYF.

The V gene is TRBV28, the J gene TRBJ1-1, with 10 positions matching TRBD1. V lost 1 base to trimming and J lost 1 base; unmatched junction nucleotides: 12. Germline values: CDR1 MDHEN, CDR2 SYDVKM. This CDR3 contains 19 residues. In DNA, the CDR3 is TGTGCCAGCAGTTTATCCAACATAGGGACAGGGGAGAGGAACACTGAAGCTTTCTTT. It specifies CASSLSNIGTGERNTEAFF.

The chain has TRBV6-4 and TRBJ2-2; 8 bases fit TRBD1. Germline CDR1 MRHNA, CDR2 SNTAGT. CDR3 length: 15 amino acids. V lost 5 bases and J lost 4; bases outside the gene matches: 6. The CDR3 reads CASSPGTGVTGELFF. The CDR3 nucleotides are TGTGCCAGCAGTCCCGGGACAGGCGTCACCGGGGAGCTGTTTTTT.

This chain uses TRBV7-9 with TRBJ2-7; 9 bases match TRBD1. V shed 5 bases, J shed 0 bases, and the junction held 5 bases outside the gene matches. The CDR3 loop spans 15 amino acids. The germline gives CDR1 SEHNR, CDR2 FQNEAQ (reference sequence). The CDR3 loop reads CASSPGTGSSYEQYF. The CDR3, as DNA: TGTGCCAGCAGCCCGGGGACAGGGAGCTCCTACGAGCAGTACTTC.

The CDR3 here is CAWSVRGGGQPQHF. CDR3 nucleotide sequence: TGTGCCTGGAGTGTACGGGGAGGGGGTCAGCCCCAGCATTTT. V usage is TRBV30 and J usage is TRBJ1-5; perhaps TRBD1 as D (6 bases). V was shortened by 0 bases and J by 6 bases, with 12 bases between the two germline ends. This CDR3 has 14 residues. Looked up from germline, CDR1 is GTSNPN and CDR2 is SVGIG (reference sequence).

The rearrangement joins TRBV11-2 to TRBJ2-3; D may be TRBD1 (5 bases). From germline, CDR1 is SGHAT and CDR2 FQNNGV. The CDR3 runs 13 residues. Trimming removed 3 bases from V and 3 bases from J, with 7 bases in between. The CDR3 loop is CASSFSGTDTQYF. The CDR3 DNA reads as TGTGCCAGCAGCTTTTCAGGGACAGATACGCAGTATTTT.

This clone was recorded once. The chain links TRBV6-1 to TRBJ2-7; TRBD2 is a possible D gene (6 bases). The germline V gene has CDR1 MNHNS and CDR2 SASEGT. V gave up 2 bases and J gave up 2 bases, with 13 bases separating them. This CDR3 comprises 15 residues. The CDR3 nucleotides are TGTGCCAGCAGTGAACTGGCTAGCGAAACCTACGAGCAGTACTTC. Translating it yields CASSELASETYEQYF.

V usage is TRBV9 and J usage is TRBJ2-2; D is undetermined. Germline CDR1 SGDLS, CDR2 YYNGEE. V was cut by 4 bases and J by 0 bases, with 4 bases left in between. This CDR3 comprises 13 residues. The CDR3 reads CASSSANTGELFF. The CDR3, as DNA: TGTGCCAGCAGCTCTGCGAACACCGGGGAGCTGTTTTTT. Together with reference TRBV9 and TRBJ2-2, the CDR3 gives the full variable domain: DSGVTQTPKHLITATGQRVTLRCSPRSGDLSVYWYQQSLDQGLQFLIQYYNGEERAKGNILERFSAQQFPDLHSELNLSSLELGDSALYFCASSSANTGELFFGEGSRLTVL.

This chain links TRBV7-2 with TRBJ1-4; 9 bases line up with TRBD1. The J segment lost 0 bases and the V segment lost 2 bases, leaving 7 bases of the junction unmatched. The germline CDR1 and CDR2 sequences are SGHTA and FQGNSA. This CDR3 contains 18 residues. CDR3 nucleotides: TGTGCCAGCAGCTTAACACCGGGACAGGGAGCAACTAATGAAAAACTGTTTTTT. The encoded protein is CASSLTPGQGATNEKLFF.

The rearrangement joins TRBV28 to TRBJ2-2; 7 nucleotides agree with TRBD2. This CDR3 has 17 amino acids. V dropped 2 bases and J dropped 0; count of bases not matched to a gene: 6. Germline V gene data show CDR1 as MDHEN and CDR2 as SYDVKM. The CDR3 loop is CASSLGGLFANTGELFF. The CDR3 nucleotides are TGTGCCAGCAGTTTAGGGGGACTATTCGCGAACACCGGGGAGCTGTTTTTT.

The gene calls are TRBV28 and TRBJ2-2; D might be TRBD2 (6 bases). This CDR3 spans 14 amino acids. V shed 3 bases and J shed 8 bases, with 13 bases lying between them. Germline lookup yields CDR1 MDHEN and CDR2 SYDVKM. CDR3 sequence: CASSLGLRRGELFF. The CDR3 region has the DNA TGTGCCAGCAGTTTGGGACTTCGCCGGGGGGAGCTGTTTTTT.

This chain links TRBV7-3 with TRBJ2-3; 9 bases align to TRBD2. CDR1 and CDR2 from the germline V gene are SGHTA and FQGTGA. This CDR3 spans 15 amino acids. Germline trimming cut 5 bases from V and 4 bases from J; bases unmatched to any gene: 7. The CDR3 coding sequence is TGTGCCAGCAGCCGATCGGCGGGAGGGGCAGATACGCAGTATTTT. This sequence encodes CASSRSAGGADTQYF.

The J gene is TRBJ1-1, the V gene TRBV28; TRBD1 might be the D (6 bases). Germline loops: CDR1 MDHEN, CDR2 SYDVKM. Trimming stripped 9 bases from V and 0 bases from J, with 14 bases between. The CDR3 is made up of 14 amino acids. The CDR3 bases are TGTGCCAGTCAGGGTGGGGGCATGAACACTGAAGCTTTCTTT. Amino acid sequence: CASQGGGMNTEAFF.

The V call is TRBV2, the J call TRBJ2-1; a possible D gene is TRBD2 (6 bases). Trimming shortened V by 5 bases and J by 6 bases, and 14 bases separated the two germline ends. Germline values: CDR1 SNHLY, CDR2 FYNNEI. The CDR3 loop spans 14 amino acids. CDR3: CASSLGLNFNEQFF. The CDR3 DNA follows: TGTGCCAGCAGTTTGGGACTTAACTTCAATGAGCAGTTCTTC.

The rearrangement joins TRBV5-4 to TRBJ1-2; D remains unclear. V was clipped by 0 bases and J by 2 bases, with 11 bases between them. Germline loops: CDR1 SGHNT, CDR2 YYREEE (reference sequence). This CDR3 has 15 residues. CDR3 protein: CASSLVPAQNYGYTF. The CDR3, as DNA: TGTGCCAGCAGCTTGGTACCAGCGCAAAACTATGGCTACACCTTC.

This chain joins TRBV10-3 and TRBJ2-2; 9 nucleotides line up with TRBD2. The CDR3 runs 15 residues. Germline CDR1 ENHRY, CDR2 SYGVKD. J gave up 4 bases and V 4 bases, and 4 bases lay outside the gene matches. The CDR3 nucleotides are TGTGCCATCAGTGTTCTAGCGGGACGCACCGGGGAGCTGTTTTTT. This translates into CAISVLAGRTGELFF.

The genes are TRBV28 and TRBJ2-1, with 7 bases that match TRBD1. The trim removed 1 base at V and 6 bases at J, leaving 9 bases unmatched. The CDR3 spans 16 residues. CDR1 is MDHEN and CDR2 is SYDVKM in the germline V gene. DNA for the CDR3: TGTGCCAGCAGTTTATACACAGGGGATCGCGCCAATGAGCAGTTCTTC. The encoded protein is CASSLYTGDRANEQFF.

V gene TRBV2 combines with J gene TRBJ2-7; 8 bases fit TRBD1. Germline V gene sequence: CDR1 SNHLY, CDR2 FYNNEI. This CDR3 comprises 15 residues. Trimming removed 6 bases from V and 4 bases from J; junction bases left unmatched: 11. CDR3 amino acids: CASSEKTGVAYEQYF. The CDR3 coding sequence is TGTGCCAGCAGCGAAAAGACAGGGGTCGCGTACGAGCAGTACTTC. The full variable domain, with the rest looked up from reference TRBV2 and TRBJ2-7, is EPEVTQTPSHQVTQMGQEVILRCVPISNHLYFYWYRQILGQKVEFLVSFYNNEISEKSEIFDDQFSVERPDGSNFTLKIRSTKLEDSAMYFCASSEKTGVAYEQYFGPGTRLTVT.

V is TRBV12-5 and J is TRBJ2-1; D remains ambiguous. The CDR3 runs 11 residues. Between the trimmed V and J ends, which lost 7 bases and 8 bases, there was a span of 9 bases. Germline loops: CDR1 LGHNT, CDR2 FRNRAP. The CDR3 DNA reads TGTGCTAGTGCCTTCGGGTATGAGCAGTTCTTC. Protein product: CASAFGYEQFF.

The chain is built from TRBV21-1 and TRBJ1-1; the D segment call TRBD1 is taken from the table without a DNA check. TRBV21-1 is assigned pseudogene status. The CDR3 contains 16 residues. The CDR3 here is CASSPRTGLLNTEAFF. In DNA, the CDR3 is TGTGCCAGCAGCCCCCGGACAGGACTCTTAAACACTGAAGCTTTCTTT.

The chain uses TRBV27 and TRBJ2-7; 7 bases map to TRBD2. The junction had 4 bases not matched to a gene; V was cut back by 8 bases and J by 6 bases. Looked up from germline, CDR1 is MNHEY and CDR2 is SMNVEV (reference sequence). CDR3 length: 11 amino acids. The CDR3 coding sequence is TGTGCCAGCGGGGAGGGGTCCGAGCAGTACTTC. Translated: CASGEGSEQYF.